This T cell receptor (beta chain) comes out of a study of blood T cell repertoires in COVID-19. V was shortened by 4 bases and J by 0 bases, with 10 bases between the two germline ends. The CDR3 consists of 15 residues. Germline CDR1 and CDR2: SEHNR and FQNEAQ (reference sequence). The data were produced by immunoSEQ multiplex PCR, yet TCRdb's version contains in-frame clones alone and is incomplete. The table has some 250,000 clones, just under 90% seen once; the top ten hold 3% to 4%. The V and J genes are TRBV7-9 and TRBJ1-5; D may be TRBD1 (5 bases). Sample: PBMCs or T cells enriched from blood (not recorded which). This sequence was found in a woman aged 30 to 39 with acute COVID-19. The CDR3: CASSSLGLSNQPQHF. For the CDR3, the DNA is TGTGCCAGCAGCTCGTTGGGACTTAGCAATCAGCCCCAGCATTTT.